A selection of T cell receptor beta chains follows, all from one sample in a study of CD8 T cells in Susac syndrome. TCRdb recomputed calls from the immunoSEQ multiplex PCR reads with MiXCR, one row per CDR3 protein. This table holds 77,000 or so distinct CDR3 sequences, just over 90% found once. Sequencing was carried out using CD4+ T cells from PBMCs. The receptors were gathered from a human donor with Susac syndrome. Both conserved end residues are part of each CDR3. Each record gives: V gene, D gene, J gene, clone size, CDR3 protein, CDR3 DNA. D genes are given only for firm matches. Size is omitted from some rows. Given values are once, few, many or a class for expanded clones.

>TRBV5-1|NA|TRBJ2-6|few
CASSLAARSGANVLTF
TGCGCCAGCAGCTTGGCCGCCCGCTCTGGGGCCAACGTCCTGACTTTC
>TRBV27|TRBD2|TRBJ2-1|NA
CASSFSASGNSYNEQFF
TGTGCCAGCAGTTTCTCGGCTAGCGGGAACTCCTACAATGAGCAGTTCTTC
>TRBV6-6|TRBD2|TRBJ2-5|NA
CASSNEGLAGVETQYF
TGTGCCAGCAGTAATGAAGGACTAGCGGGGGTGGAGACCCAGTACTTC
>TRBV11-2|NA|TRBJ2-2|NA
CASSLYVGTNTGELFF
TGTGCCAGCAGCTTATACGTGGGTACGAACACCGGGGAGCTGTTTTTT
>TRBV24-1|NA|TRBJ2-1|NA
CATGEPKGGEQFF
TGTGCCACCGGTGAACCAAAAGGTGGTGAGCAGTTCTTC
>TRBV3-1|NA|TRBJ1-2|NA
CASRPVGANYGYTF
TGTGCCAGCCGCCCCGTTGGGGCTAACTATGGCTACACCTTC
>TRBV7-3|TRBD2|TRBJ2-7|NA
CASSLIAGDEQYF
TGTGCCAGCAGCTTAATAGCGGGAGACGAGCAGTACTTC
>TRBV24-1|TRBD2|TRBJ2-1|NA
CATSAGASYNEQFF
TGTGCCACCTCAGCGGGAGCGTCCTACAATGAGCAGTTCTTC
>TRBV15|NA|TRBJ2-5|NA
CATSRVQGQGAETQYF
TGTGCCACCAGCAGAGTACAAGGGCAGGGAGCGGAGACCCAGTACTTC
>TRBV28|NA|TRBJ2-5|NA
CASSTYPASETQYF
TGTGCCAGCAGTACGTATCCCGCGAGTGAGACCCAGTACTTC
>TRBV20-1|TRBD2|TRBJ2-1|NA
CSARESSSGLANNEQFF
TGCAGTGCTAGAGAGTCCTCTTCGGGACTAGCCAACAATGAGCAGTTCTTC
>TRBV29-1|NA|TRBJ2-5|NA
CSVRFLAGSETQYF
TGCAGCGTCAGATTTCTAGCAGGATCAGAGACCCAGTACTTC
>TRBV9|TRBD2|TRBJ2-3|NA
CASSPRGGHTDTQYF
TGTGCCAGCAGCCCGCGGGGGGGGCACACAGATACGCAGTATTTT
>TRBV7-2|TRBD2|TRBJ2-1|NA
CASSGRGSYNEQFF
TGTGCCAGCAGCGGGAGGGGTTCCTACAATGAGCAGTTCTTC
>TRBV15|NA|TRBJ1-6|NA
CATSRDLISPLHF
TGTGCCACCAGCAGAGATCTCATATCACCCCTCCACTTT
>TRBV2|NA|TRBJ2-7|NA
CASKSKYEQYF
TGTGCCAGCAAGAGCAAGTACGAGCAGTACTTC
>TRBV20-1|NA|TRBJ2-5|NA
CSAILMETQYF
TGCAGTGCGATCCTTATGGAGACCCAGTACTTC
>TRBV4-2|TRBD2|TRBJ2-1|NA
CASSQDTSGRTDEQFF
TGTGCCAGCAGCCAAGATACCAGCGGGAGAACCGATGAGCAGTTCTTC
>TRBV6-1|TRBD1|TRBJ1-2|NA
CASSEEQLTDRGYGYTF
TGTGCCAGCAGTGAAGAACAATTAACTGACAGGGGCTATGGCTACACCTTC
>TRBV7-9|NA|TRBJ2-3|NA
CASSLVSGQEYF
TGTGCCAGCAGCTTAGTTAGCGGACAGGAGTATTTT
>TRBV6-5|NA|TRBJ1-2|NA
CASTAGSNGYTF
TGTGCCAGCACCGCGGGATCTAATGGCTACACCTTC
>TRBV24-1|NA|TRBJ2-7|NA
CATSGNNLPYEQYF
TGTGCCACCAGCGGCAATAACCTTCCCTACGAGCAGTACTTC
>TRBV5-1|NA|TRBJ1-1|NA
CASSFAGQSNTEAFF
TGCGCCAGCAGCTTCGCCGGACAGTCGAACACTGAAGCTTTCTTT
>TRBV29-1|NA|TRBJ1-2|NA
CSAEAKNYGYTF
TGCAGCGCTGAGGCCAAAAACTATGGCTACACCTTC